The source of this T cell receptor (beta chain) is a study of Graves' ophthalmopathy and Graves' hyperthyroidism. This clonotype has a count of ten or more. The antigen is unknown. Overall study findings and caveats: Ophthalmopathy progression was predicted by the model at roughly 66% sensitivity and about 79% specificity.

From RNA, the CDR3 regions of TCR beta chains were amplified and sequenced. RT-PCR was first run with HTBI primers, then multiplex PCR in a second round. TCRdb reprocessed the multiplex PCR reads via MiXCR and lists one record per CDR3 protein. The table has 150,000 to 200,000 distinct CDR3 sequences, around 40% seen once. The PBMCs originated from more than 7.5 ml of fresh peripheral blood. Input material: peripheral blood. The sequence came from a man aged 30 to 45 with Graves' ophthalmopathy.

CDR3 DNA: TGTGCCACGGGGGCCGGGACAGGGGAGTACGAGCAGTACTTC. It translates to CATGAGTGEYEQYF. The V gene is TRBV15, the J gene TRBJ2-7; 10 positions agree with TRBD1. CDR1 and CDR2 (germline): LNHNV, YYDKDF (reference sequence). J was trimmed by 4 bases and V by 9 bases; bases with no gene match: 9. The length of the CDR3 is 14 residues.